The clone carrying this T cell receptor (beta chain) was counted only a few times. This sample is drawn from a study of blood T cell repertoires in COVID-19. Libraries were prepared by immunoSEQ multiplex PCR; TCRdb keeps only in-frame clonotypes and omits some of them. Here the sample spans 85,000 to 100,000 clones, about 80% being singletons. Germline CDR1 MDHEN, CDR2 SYDVKM. V was cut by 4 bases and J by 1 base, with 12 bases left in between. The CDR3 totals 15 residues. V gene TRBV28 combines with J gene TRBJ2-3, with D tentatively TRBD2 (6 bases). The receptor's source is a human donor in a cohort sampled during active COVID-19. Sequencing was carried out using peripheral blood. The CDR3 DNA follows: TGTGCCAGCAGTTCCCCGGCGGGACGCACAGATACGCAGTATTTT. Translation: CASSSPAGRTDTQYF.